These T cell receptor beta chains were read from a single sample in a study of T cell responses to AZD1222 COVID-19 vaccine. TCRdb's copy holds only in-frame clones and misses some; the assay was immunoSEQ multiplex PCR. Of some 110,000 clones in the sample, under 90% were seen once. Material: peripheral blood, obtained on day 0 of AZD1222 vaccination. All receptors derive from an adult in good health. The CDR3 runs from the conserved cysteine through the conserved F or W. D genes are given only for firm matches. Some rows mark clone size as missing; the rest say once, few, many or name a class of expanded clone.

.	TRBD2	TRBJ2-1	TRBV4-3	CASSQDVGLAVYNEQFF	TGCGCCAGCAGCCAAGATGTGGGACTAGCGGTTTACAATGAGCAGTTCTTC
.	TRBD1	TRBJ2-7	TRBV19	CASSVHPGTGTYEQYF	TGTGCCAGTAGTGTCCATCCCGGGACAGGGACCTACGAGCAGTACTTC
.	.	TRBJ1-2	TRBV24-1	CATSESGGNYGYTF	TGTGCCACCAGTGAATCCGGGGGGAACTATGGCTACACCTTC
.	TRBD2	TRBJ2-3	TRBV9	CASSAGDYADTQYF	TGTGCCAGCAGCGCTGGGGACTATGCCGATACGCAGTATTTT
.	TRBD2	TRBJ2-1	TRBV3-1/TRBV3-2	CASSQVASSGSEEQFF	TGTGCCAGCAGCCAAGTTGCGTCTAGCGGGAGCGAAGAGCAGTTCTTC
.	TRBD1	TRBJ2-2	TRBV27	CASSYSGTGGSGELFF	TGTGCCAGCAGTTATTCCGGGACAGGGGGTTCCGGGGAGCTGTTTTTT
.	.	TRBJ1-2	TRBV12-3/TRBV12-4	CASSFTDLFGYTF	TGTGCCAGCAGTTTCACGGACTTGTTTGGCTACACCTTC
.	TRBD2	TRBJ2-5	TRBV2	CASSGLAGVETQYF	TGTGCCAGCAGTGGGCTAGCGGGAGTGGAGACCCAGTACTTC
.	TRBD2	TRBJ2-3	TRBV24-1	CATSDRTSGRGADTQYF	TGTGCCACCAGTGATCGTACTAGCGGGAGAGGTGCAGATACGCAGTATTTT
.	TRBD2	TRBJ2-5	TRBV6-2/TRBV6-3	CASSPGLAGGLETQYF	TGTGCCAGCAGTCCGGGACTAGCGGGAGGATTAGAGACCCAGTACTTC
.	TRBD1	TRBJ1-2	TRBV28	CASKAGGAGNPSYGYTF	TGTGCCAGCAAGGCAGGGGGCGCTGGTAATCCTTCCTATGGCTACACCTTC
.	TRBD2	TRBJ2-2	TRBV4-2	CASSQAPSGRDTGELFF	TGTGCCAGCAGCCAAGCTCCTAGCGGGAGGGATACCGGGGAGCTGTTTTTT
.	.	TRBJ1-2	TRBV28	CASRPSQGGRDGYTF	TGTGCCAGCAGACCCTCACAGGGAGGAAGGGATGGCTACACCTTC
.	.	TRBJ2-2	TRBV5-4	CASSLAKATGELFF	TGTGCCAGCAGCTTGGCCAAGGCTACCGGGGAGCTGTTTTTT
.	.	TRBJ1-5	TRBV27	CASSLEGVLGQPQHF	TGTGCCAGCAGTTTAGAGGGGGTACTTGGGCAGCCCCAGCATTTT
.	TRBD2	TRBJ2-4	TRBV6-2/TRBV6-3	CASSYDVGRSSGINIQYF	TGTGCCAGCAGTTATGACGTAGGACGGTCTAGCGGGATAAACATTCAGTACTTC
.	.	TRBJ2-2	TRBV9	CASSVVPGGNTGELFF	TGTGCCAGCAGCGTAGTGCCAGGCGGTAACACCGGGGAGCTGTTTTTT
once	.	TRBJ2-1	TRBV10-3	CAISIASDGEQFF	TGTGCCATCAGCATCGCTAGCGATGGAGAGCAGTTCTTC
once	.	TRBJ2-7	TRBV6-5	CASSSADYYEQYF	TGTGCCAGCAGTTCGGCGGACTACTACGAGCAGTACTTC
.	TRBD1	TRBJ1-1	TRBV6-5	CASRYSGTGRTEAFF	TGTGCCAGCAGATACTCCGGGACAGGGAGGACTGAAGCTTTCTTT
.	.	TRBJ1-6	TRBV19	CASSTPNGRRTNSPLHF	TGTGCCAGTAGTACCCCCAACGGACGGAGAACTAATTCACCCCTCCACTTT
.	.	TRBJ2-7	TRBV5-1	CASSVTEYEQYF	TGCGCCAGCAGCGTGACAGAATACGAGCAGTACTTC
.	TRBD2	TRBJ2-1	TRBV7-8	CASSLVRLAGSYNEQFF	TGTGCCAGCAGCTTAGTACGACTAGCGGGCTCCTACAATGAGCAGTTCTTC
.	.	TRBJ2-5	TRBV5-1	CASSLDGDQETQYF	TGCGCCAGCAGCTTGGACGGCGACCAAGAGACCCAGTACTTC
.	.	TRBJ2-3	TRBV7-9	CASSLGSTGSGTDTQYF	TGTGCCAGCAGCTTAGGATCCACGGGGAGCGGCACAGATACGCAGTATTTT
.	TRBD1	TRBJ1-2	TRBV7-9	CASTIAGGNYGYTF	TGTGCCAGCACCATTGCAGGGGGAAACTATGGCTACACCTTC
.	.	TRBJ2-5	TRBV6-6	CASSRTLTQETQYF	TGTGCCAGCAGTCGTACGTTGACGCAAGAGACCCAGTACTTC
.	.	TRBJ1-5	TRBV9	CASSTNRVQHF	TGTGCCAGCAGCACTAACAGGGTCCAGCATTTT
.	.	TRBJ1-1	TRBV18	CASTTGRAPEAFF	TGTGCCAGCACTACAGGGAGGGCGCCTGAAGCTTTCTTT
.	.	TRBJ1-2	TRBV7-2	CASSLDSYGYTF	TGTGCCAGCAGCTTAGACAGCTATGGCTACACCTTC
once	.	TRBJ2-3	TRBV19	CASSPRGNTDTQYF	TGTGCCAGTAGCCCCCGGGGCAACACAGATACGCAGTATTTT
.	.	TRBJ2-7	TRBV5-1	CASSLGTAPGSYEQYF	TGCGCCAGCAGCTTGGGGACAGCCCCTGGCTCCTACGAGCAGTACTTC
.	.	TRBJ2-1	TRBV15	CATSRYGGEDNEQFF	TGTGCCACCAGCAGATACGGGGGTGAGGACAATGAGCAGTTCTTC
.	.	TRBJ2-1	TRBV28	CASSWEIEQFF	TGTGCCAGCAGTTGGGAGATTGAGCAGTTCTTC
.	TRBD1	TRBJ2-1	TRBV6-5	CASRQGALHEQFF	TGTGCCAGCAGACAGGGGGCGCTCCATGAGCAGTTCTTC
.	TRBD2	TRBJ2-5	TRBV6-6	CASSTPGGQETQYF	TGTGCCAGCAGTACACCGGGGGGCCAAGAGACCCAGTACTTC
.	.	TRBJ1-1	TRBV5-4	CASSWSSGGNTEAFF	TGTGCCAGCAGCTGGTCATCGGGGGGGAACACTGAAGCTTTCTTT
.	TRBD2	TRBJ2-1	TRBV18	CASSPGYGLAGGGEQFF	TGTGCCAGCTCACCAGGATACGGACTAGCGGGAGGTGGGGAGCAGTTCTTC
.	.	TRBJ2-3	TRBV5-1	CASRLSADTQYF	TGCGCCAGCAGACTTAGCGCAGATACGCAGTATTTT
.	.	TRBJ1-5	TRBV5-3	CARSRVPGWNNQPQHF	TGTGCCAGAAGCCGGGTTCCGGGTTGGAACAATCAGCCCCAGCATTTT
.	.	TRBJ2-7	TRBV21-1	CASSKEVEGANEQYF	TGTGCCAGCAGCAAAGAGGTTGAGGGGGCGAACGAGCAGTACTTC
.	TRBD1	TRBJ1-3	TRBV6-5	CASSSGQGSGNTIYF	TGTGCCAGCAGCTCGGGACAGGGGTCTGGAAACACCATATATTTT
.	TRBD1	TRBJ1-1	TRBV25-1	CASSDARGLAEAFF	TGTGCCAGCAGTGACGCCAGGGGGCTGGCTGAAGCTTTCTTT
.	.	TRBJ1-4	TRBV5-1	CASSSGETNEKLFF	TGCGCCAGCAGTTCGGGGGAAACTAATGAAAAACTGTTTTTT
.	.	TRBJ2-1	TRBV5-4	CASSFYRRSSYNEQFF	TGTGCCAGCAGCTTCTATCGCAGAAGCTCCTACAATGAGCAGTTCTTC
.	.	TRBJ2-1	TRBV7-2	CASSSGIGGEQFF	TGTGCCAGCAGCTCCGGGATTGGGGGCGAGCAGTTCTTC
.	.	TRBJ1-1	TRBV11-3	CASSQGHFGNTEAFF	.
.	TRBD1	TRBJ1-5	TRBV27	CASSLTGGVQPQHF	TGTGCCAGCAGTTTAACAGGGGGCGTTCAGCCCCAGCATTTT
.	TRBD2	TRBJ2-7	TRBV27	CASSLIGTSAYEQYF	TGTGCCAGCAGTTTGATTGGGACTAGCGCCTACGAGCAGTACTTC
few	.	TRBJ1-4	TRBV27	CASSLQGPRGGLVLFF	TGTGCCAGCAGTTTACAAGGTCCTCGAGGAGGCTTAGTACTGTTTTTT
.	TRBD2	TRBJ2-3	TRBV3-1/TRBV3-2	CASSQRLATQYF	TGTGCCAGCAGCCAACGACTAGCCACGCAGTATTTT
.	TRBD1	TRBJ1-6	TRBV27	CASSPLSGGGNSPLHF	TGTGCCAGCAGTCCCCTCTCAGGGGGCGGGAATTCACCCCTCCACTTT